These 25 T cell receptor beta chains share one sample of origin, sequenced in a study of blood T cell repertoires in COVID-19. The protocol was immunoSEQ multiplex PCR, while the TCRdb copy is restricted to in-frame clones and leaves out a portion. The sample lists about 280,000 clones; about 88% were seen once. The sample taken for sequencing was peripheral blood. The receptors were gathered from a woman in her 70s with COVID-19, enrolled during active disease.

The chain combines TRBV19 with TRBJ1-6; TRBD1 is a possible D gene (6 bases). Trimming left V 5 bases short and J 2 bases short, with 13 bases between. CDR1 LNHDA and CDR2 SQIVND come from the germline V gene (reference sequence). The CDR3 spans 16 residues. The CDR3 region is CASSSSQGTYNSPLHF. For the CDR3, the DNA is TGTGCCAGTAGTTCATCGCAGGGGACCTATAATTCACCCCTCCACTTT. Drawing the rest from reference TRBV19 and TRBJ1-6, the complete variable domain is DGGITQSPKYLFRKEGQNVTLSCEQNLNHDAMYWYRQDPGQGLRLIYYSQIVNDFQKGDIAEGYSVSREKKESFPLTVTSAQKNPTAFYLCASSSSQGTYNSPLHFGNGTRLTVT.

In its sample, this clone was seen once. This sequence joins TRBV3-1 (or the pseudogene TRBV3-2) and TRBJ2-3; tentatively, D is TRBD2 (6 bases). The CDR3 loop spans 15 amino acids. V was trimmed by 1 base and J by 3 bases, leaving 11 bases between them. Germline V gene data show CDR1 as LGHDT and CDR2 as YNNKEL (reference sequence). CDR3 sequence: CASSQAAGGTDTQYF. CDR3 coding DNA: TGTGCCAGCAGCCAAGCTGCCGGAGGGACAGATACGCAGTATTTT.

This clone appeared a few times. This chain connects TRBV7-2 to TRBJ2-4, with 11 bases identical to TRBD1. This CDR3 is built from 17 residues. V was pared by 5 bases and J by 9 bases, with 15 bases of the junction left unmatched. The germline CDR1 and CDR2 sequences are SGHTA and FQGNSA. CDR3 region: CASSPLGGTGGLSIQYF. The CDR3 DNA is TGTGCCAGCAGCCCCCTAGGGGGGACAGGGGGTTTGAGCATTCAGTACTTC. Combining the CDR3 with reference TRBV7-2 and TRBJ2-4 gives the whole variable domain GAGVSQSPSNKVTEKGKDVELRCDPISGHTALYWYRQSLGQGLEFLIYFQGNSAPDKSGLPSDRFSAERTGGSVSTLTIQRTQQEDSAVYLCASSPLGGTGGLSIQYFGAGTRLSVL.

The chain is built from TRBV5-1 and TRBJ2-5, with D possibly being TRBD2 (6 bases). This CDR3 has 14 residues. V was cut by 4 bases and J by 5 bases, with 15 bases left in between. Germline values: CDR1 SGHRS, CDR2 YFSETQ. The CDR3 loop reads CASSQLAIRETQYF. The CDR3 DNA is TGCGCCAGCAGCCAACTAGCTATTCGGGAGACCCAGTACTTC.

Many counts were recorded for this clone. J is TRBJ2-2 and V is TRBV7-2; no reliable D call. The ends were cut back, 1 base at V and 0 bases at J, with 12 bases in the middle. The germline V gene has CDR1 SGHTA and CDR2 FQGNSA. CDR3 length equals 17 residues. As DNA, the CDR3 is TGTGCCAGCAGCTTAGACAGACCACTGGCGAACACCGGGGAGCTGTTTTTT. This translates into CASSLDRPLANTGELFF.

CDR3 sequence reads: CASSLRQGEGEQYF. In nucleotides, the CDR3 is TGTGCCAGCAGCCTCAGACAGGGGGAGGGGGAGCAGTACTTC. The rearrangement joins TRBV7-2 to TRBJ2-7, with 9 positions matching TRBD1. The CDR3 totals 14 residues. V gave up 5 bases and J gave up 7 bases; unmatched junction bases: 9. Germline-derived CDR1 and CDR2 are SGHTA and FQGNSA.

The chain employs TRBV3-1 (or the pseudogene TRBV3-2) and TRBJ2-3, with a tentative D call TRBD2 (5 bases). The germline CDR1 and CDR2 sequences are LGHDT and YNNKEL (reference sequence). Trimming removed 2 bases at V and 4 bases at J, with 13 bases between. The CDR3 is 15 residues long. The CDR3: CASSQLAGGPDTQYF. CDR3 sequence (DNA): TGTGCCAGCAGCCAATTGGCCGGAGGTCCAGATACGCAGTATTTT.

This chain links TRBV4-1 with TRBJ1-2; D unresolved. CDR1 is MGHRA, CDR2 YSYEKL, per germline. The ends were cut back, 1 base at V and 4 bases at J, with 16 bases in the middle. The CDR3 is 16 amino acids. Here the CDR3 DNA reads TGCGCCAGCAGCCAAGTGACTGTGGAACCCGGCTATGGCTACACCTTC. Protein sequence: CASSQVTVEPGYGYTF.

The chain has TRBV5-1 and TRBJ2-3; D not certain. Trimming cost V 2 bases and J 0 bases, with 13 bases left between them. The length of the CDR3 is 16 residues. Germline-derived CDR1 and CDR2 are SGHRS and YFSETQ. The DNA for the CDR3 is TGCGCCAGCAGCTTTCTCGACTTTTCTAGCACAGATACGCAGTATTTT. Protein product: CASSFLDFSSTDTQYF.

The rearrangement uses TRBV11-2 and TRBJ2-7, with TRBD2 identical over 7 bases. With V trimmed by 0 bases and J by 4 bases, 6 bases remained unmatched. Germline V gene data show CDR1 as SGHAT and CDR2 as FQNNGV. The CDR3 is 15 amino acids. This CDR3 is CASSLDRTSRYEQYF. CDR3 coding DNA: TGTGCCAGCAGCTTAGACCGGACTAGTAGGTACGAGCAGTACTTC.

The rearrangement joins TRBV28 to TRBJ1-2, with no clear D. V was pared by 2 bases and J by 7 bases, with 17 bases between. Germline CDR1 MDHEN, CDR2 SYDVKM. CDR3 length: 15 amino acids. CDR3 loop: CASSLMNSVPLGYTF. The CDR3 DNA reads TGTGCCAGCAGTTTAATGAATTCGGTTCCCCTTGGCTACACCTTC.

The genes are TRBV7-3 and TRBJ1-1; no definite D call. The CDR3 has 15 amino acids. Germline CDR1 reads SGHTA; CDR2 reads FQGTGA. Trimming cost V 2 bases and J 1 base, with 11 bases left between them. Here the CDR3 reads CASSLSGVQNTEAFF. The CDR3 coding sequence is TGTGCCAGCAGCTTATCCGGGGTCCAGAACACTGAAGCTTTCTTT.

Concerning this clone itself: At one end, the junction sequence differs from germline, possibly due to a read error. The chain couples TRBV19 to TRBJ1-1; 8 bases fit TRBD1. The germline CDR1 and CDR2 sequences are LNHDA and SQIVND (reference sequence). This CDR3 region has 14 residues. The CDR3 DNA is TGTGCCAGTAGTGGGGGACAGGTGAAAACTGAAGCTTTCTTT. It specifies CASSGGQVKTEAFF.

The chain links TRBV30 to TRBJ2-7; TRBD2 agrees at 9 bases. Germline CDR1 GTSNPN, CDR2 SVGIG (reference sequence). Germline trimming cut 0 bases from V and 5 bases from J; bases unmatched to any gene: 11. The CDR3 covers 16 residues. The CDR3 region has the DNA TGTGCCTGGAGTGTACGAAGAAGCGGGGGGTCCCACGAGCAGTACTTC. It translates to CAWSVRRSGGSHEQYF.

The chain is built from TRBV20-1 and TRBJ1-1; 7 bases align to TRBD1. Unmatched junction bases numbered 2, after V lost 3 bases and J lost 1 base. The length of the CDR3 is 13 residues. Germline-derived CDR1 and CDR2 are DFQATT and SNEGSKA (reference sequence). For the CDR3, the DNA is TGCAGTGCTAGTAACAGGGGGAACACTGAAGCTTTCTTT. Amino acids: CSASNRGNTEAFF.

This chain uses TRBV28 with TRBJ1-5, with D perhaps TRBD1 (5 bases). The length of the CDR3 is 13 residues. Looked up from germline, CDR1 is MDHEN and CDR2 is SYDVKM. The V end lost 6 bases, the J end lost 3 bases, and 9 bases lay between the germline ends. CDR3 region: CASRGAHNQPQHF. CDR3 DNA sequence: TGTGCCAGCAGAGGGGCCCACAATCAGCCCCAGCATTTT. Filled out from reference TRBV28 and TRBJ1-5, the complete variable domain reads DVKVTQSSRYLVKRTGEKVFLECVQDMDHENMFWYRQDPGLGLRLIYFSYDVKMKEKGDIPEGYSVSREKKERFSLILESASTNQTSMYLCASRGAHNQPQHFGDGTRLSIL.

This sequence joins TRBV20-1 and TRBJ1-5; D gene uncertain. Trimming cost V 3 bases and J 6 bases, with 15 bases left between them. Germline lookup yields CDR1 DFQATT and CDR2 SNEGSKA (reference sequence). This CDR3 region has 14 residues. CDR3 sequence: CSASVSVGGQPQHF. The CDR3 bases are TGCAGTGCTAGTGTATCAGTAGGCGGTCAGCCCCAGCATTTT.

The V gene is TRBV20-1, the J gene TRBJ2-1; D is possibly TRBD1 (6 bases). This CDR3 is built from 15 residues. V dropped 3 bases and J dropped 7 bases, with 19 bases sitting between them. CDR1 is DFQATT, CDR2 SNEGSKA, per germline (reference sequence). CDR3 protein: CSASARGRGSNEQFF. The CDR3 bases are TGCAGTGCTAGTGCGAGAGGCAGGGGATCGAATGAGCAGTTCTTC.

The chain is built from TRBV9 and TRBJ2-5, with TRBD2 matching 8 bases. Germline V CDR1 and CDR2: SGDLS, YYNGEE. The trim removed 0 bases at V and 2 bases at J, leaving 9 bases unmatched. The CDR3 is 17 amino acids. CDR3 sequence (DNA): TGTGCCAGCAGCGTAGAGGGGAGCGGGGGCTCTCAAGAGACCCAGTACTTC. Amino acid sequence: CASSVEGSGGSQETQYF.

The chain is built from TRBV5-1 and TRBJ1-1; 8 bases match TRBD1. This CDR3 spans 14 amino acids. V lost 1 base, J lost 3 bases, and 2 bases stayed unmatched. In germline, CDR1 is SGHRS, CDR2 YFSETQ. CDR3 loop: CASSLNRGDTEAFF. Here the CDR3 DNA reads TGCGCCAGCAGCTTGAACAGGGGGGACACTGAAGCTTTCTTT.

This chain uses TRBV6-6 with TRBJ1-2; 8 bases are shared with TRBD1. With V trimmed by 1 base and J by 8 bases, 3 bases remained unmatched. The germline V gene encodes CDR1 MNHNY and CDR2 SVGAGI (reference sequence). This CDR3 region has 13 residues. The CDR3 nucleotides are TGTGCCAGCAGTTACTTGGACAGGGCCGGCTACACCTTC. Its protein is CASSYLDRAGYTF.

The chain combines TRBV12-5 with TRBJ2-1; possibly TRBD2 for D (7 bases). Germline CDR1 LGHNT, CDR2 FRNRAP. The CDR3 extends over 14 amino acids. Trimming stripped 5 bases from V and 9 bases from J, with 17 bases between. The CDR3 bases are TGTGCTAGTGGTCTAGGGGGGGCGTTCGGTGAGCAGTTCTTC. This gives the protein CASGLGGAFGEQFF.

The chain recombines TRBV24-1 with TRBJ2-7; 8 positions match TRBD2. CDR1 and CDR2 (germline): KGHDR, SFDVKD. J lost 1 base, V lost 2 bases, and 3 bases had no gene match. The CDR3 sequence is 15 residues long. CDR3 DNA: TGTGCCACCAGTGATTCGGGAGGGGGGTCCTACGAGCAGTACTTC. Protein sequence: CATSDSGGGSYEQYF.

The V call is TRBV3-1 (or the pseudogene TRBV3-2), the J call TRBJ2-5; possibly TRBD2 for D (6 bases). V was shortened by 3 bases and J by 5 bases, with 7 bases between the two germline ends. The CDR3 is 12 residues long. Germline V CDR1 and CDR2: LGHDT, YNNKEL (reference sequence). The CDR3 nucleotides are TGTGCCAGCAGCCACGCGGGGGAGACCCAGTACTTC. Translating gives CASSHAGETQYF.

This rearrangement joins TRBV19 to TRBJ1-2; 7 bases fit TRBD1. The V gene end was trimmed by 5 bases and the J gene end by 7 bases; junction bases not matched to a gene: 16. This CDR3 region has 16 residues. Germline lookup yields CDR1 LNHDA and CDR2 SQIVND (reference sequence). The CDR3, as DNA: TGTGCCAGTAGTCCAGGCTCGACAGGGACCGGCCGTGGCTACACCTTC. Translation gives CASSPGSTGTGRGYTF.